The 20 T cell receptor beta chains below all came from one sample that was sequenced in a study of cytomegalovirus exposure and HLA in healthy donors. The PCR made use of 60 Vbeta and 13 Jbeta primers. Assay: immunoSEQ multiplex PCR; the TCRdb copy retains only in-frame clones and omits some. This repertoire shows about 140,000 clones, 70% to 85% found once; its top ten account for about 1.5%. The source material was PBMCs. The receptors here all came from a young man in good health and CMV-seropositive.

The chain combines TRBV4-2 with TRBJ2-2, with 9 bases matching TRBD2. The CDR3 runs to 18 residues. Germline V CDR1 and CDR2: LGHNA, YNFKEQ. V lost 0 bases to trimming and J lost 0 bases; unmatched junction nucleotides: 5. CDR3 sequence (DNA): TGTGCCAGCAGCCAAGAAGGGTCTAGCGGGGCGAACACCGGGGAGCTGTTTTTT. It translates to CASSQEGSSGANTGELFF.

Regarding this clone: Other nucleotide sequences from this sample produce the same CDR3. The genes are TRBV5-1 and TRBJ2-1; TRBD2 matches at 8 bases. The CDR3 has 15 residues. The germline V gene encodes CDR1 SGHRS and CDR2 YFSETQ. The V gene end was trimmed by 0 bases and the J gene end by 4 bases; junction bases not matched to a gene: 3. The CDR3 region is CASSLATSGYNEQFF. The CDR3 DNA reads TGCGCCAGCAGCTTGGCCACTAGCGGTTACAATGAGCAGTTCTTC.

The genes are TRBV30 and TRBJ2-7; 8 nucleotides agree with TRBD1. This CDR3 spans 14 amino acids. V trimming: 2 bases; J trimming: 5 bases; junction bases outside the gene matches: 8. Looked up from germline, CDR1 is GTSNPN and CDR2 is SVGIG (reference sequence). The CDR3 nucleotides are TGTGCCTGGAGTTCCGGACAGGGAGAGGACGAGCAGTACTTC. Amino acids: CAWSSGQGEDEQYF.

This clone was detected only a few times. V is TRBV6-1 and J is TRBJ2-7, with D uncertain. The V end was cut by 8 bases, the J end by 3 bases, with 11 bases between. This CDR3 has 12 amino acids. Germline lookup yields CDR1 MNHNS and CDR2 SASEGT. The CDR3 loop reads CASGFRVYEQYF. The CDR3, as DNA: TGTGCCAGCGGGTTCCGGGTCTACGAGCAGTACTTC.

This clone has more than one count but fewer than ten. The V gene is TRBV21-1, the J gene TRBJ2-4; the tabulated D call, TRBD1, remains unverified against the DNA. TRBV21-1 is tagged as a pseudogene. The length of the CDR3 is 15 residues. Written as DNA, the CDR3 is TGTGCCAGCAGCTTACAGCTTCTAGCCAAAAACATTCAGTACTTC. This translates into CASSLQLLAKNIQYF.

The rearrangement joins TRBV18 to TRBJ1-6, with TRBD1 matching 9 bases. V shed 3 bases and J 10 bases; nucleotides not matched to a gene: 4. CDR1 is KGHSH, CDR2 LQKENI, per germline. The CDR3 length is 14 residues. CDR3 sequence (DNA): TGTGCCAGCTCACCGAGACAGGGGGAATCACCCCTCCACTTT. Its translation is CASSPRQGESPLHF.

The chain has TRBV4-2 and TRBJ2-2, with unresolved D. Germline CDR1 LGHNA, CDR2 YNFKEQ. Deletions cut 2 bases from V and 11 bases from J, with 18 bases between. This CDR3 region has 15 residues. In DNA form, the CDR3 reads TGTGCCAGCAGCCAATCATACTCGGAGCGAAGTGAGCTGTTTTTT. Its protein is CASSQSYSERSELFF.

V is TRBV11-3 and J is TRBJ1-5; 7 nucleotides match TRBD1. Losses at the gene ends were 5 bases for V and 0 bases for J; bases not matched to a gene: 10. The germline V gene encodes CDR1 SGHNT and CDR2 YENEEA. The CDR3 extends over 17 amino acids. The chain's CDR3 is CASSVQGPYYSNQPQHF. For the CDR3, the DNA is TGTGCCAGCAGCGTACAGGGGCCCTATTATAGCAATCAGCCCCAGCATTTT. The variable domain in full, completed from reference TRBV11-3 and TRBJ1-5, reads EAGVVQSPRYKIIEKKQPVAFWCNPISGHNTLYWYLQNLGQGPELLIRYENEEAVDDSQLPKDRFSAERLKGVDSTLKIQPAELGDSAVYLCASSVQGPYYSNQPQHFGDGTRLSIL.

The gene calls are TRBV6-5 and TRBJ1-2; TRBD1 might be the D (6 bases). This CDR3 region has 13 residues. Germline loops: CDR1 MNHEY, CDR2 SVGAGI. V dropped 7 bases and J dropped 1 base, with 10 bases sitting between them. The CDR3 sequence is CASTKDSNYGYTF. The DNA for the CDR3 is TGTGCCAGCACCAAGGACAGTAACTATGGCTACACCTTC.

Points on this clone: The germline gene is not matched at one end of the junction; a read error may be the cause. The chain uses TRBV7-9 and TRBJ2-7; 7 bases are a match to TRBD2. Germline V CDR1 and CDR2: SEHNR, FQNEAQ (reference sequence). The CDR3 totals 16 residues. Here the CDR3 DNA reads TGTTCCAGCAGCCAACCGTTGGGGGAGGGTAGTTACGAGCAGTACTTC. Translated, it gives CSSSQPLGEGSYEQYF.

This clone was detected only a few times. V is TRBV2 and J is TRBJ2-7; D remains unclear. Germline CDR1 reads SNHLY; CDR2 reads FYNNEI. The CDR3 totals 14 residues. Trimming pared 7 bases from V and 1 base from J, leaving 14 bases between. The CDR3 coding sequence is TGTGCCAGCAAAGAGGTGGCGCTTTCCTACGAGCAGTACTTC. It specifies CASKEVALSYEQYF.

V is TRBV21-1 and J is TRBJ2-3; the table calls TRBD1, which could not be checked here. TRBV21-1 is noted as a pseudogene. The CDR3 covers 11 residues. The CDR3 DNA sequence: TGTGCCAGCACAACAGCAGATACGCAGTATTTT. This gives the protein CASTTADTQYF.

This rearrangement joins TRBV13 to TRBJ1-3; D remains unclear. V lost 5 bases and J 0 bases, leaving 14 bases between the germline ends. CDR3 length: 16 amino acids. Germline CDR1 reads PRHDT; CDR2 reads FYEKMQ (reference sequence). The CDR3 loop reads CASSPRPRSSGNTIYF. CDR3 coding DNA: TGTGCCAGCAGCCCCCGCCCCCGGAGCTCTGGAAACACCATATATTTT.

J is TRBJ2-5 and V is TRBV9; 10 positions agree with TRBD2. The junction had 7 bases not matched to a gene; V was cut back by 0 bases and J by 2 bases. CDR1 and CDR2 (germline): SGDLS, YYNGEE. The CDR3 loop spans 17 amino acids. The CDR3 region is CASSVGGSGGLQETQYF. In DNA form, the CDR3 reads TGTGCCAGCAGCGTAGGGGGTAGCGGGGGGCTACAAGAGACCCAGTACTTC.

This rearrangement joins TRBV27 to TRBJ2-1, with 9 bases lining up with TRBD1. Germline V gene lookup returns CDR1 MNHEY and CDR2 SMNVEV (reference sequence). The V segment lost 4 bases and the J segment 7 bases; nucleotides outside the gene matches: 5. The CDR3 has 14 residues. CDR3 region: CASSSGQGWNEQFF. Written as DNA, the CDR3 is TGTGCCAGCAGTTCCGGACAGGGGTGGAATGAGCAGTTCTTC.

Comment on this clone: At one of its ends the junction is not consistent with the germline gene, which may arise from a read error. CDR3 sequence reads: CASSPQGTANTGELFF. CDR3 coding DNA: TGTGCTAGCAGCCCCCAAGGGACAGCTAACACCGGGGAGCTGTTTTTT. The V call is TRBV7-7, the J call TRBJ2-2; 7 positions agree with TRBD1. Germline-derived CDR1 and CDR2 are SSHAT and FNYEAQ (reference sequence). The CDR3 is made up of 16 amino acids. The whole variable domain, filled in from reference TRBV7-7 and TRBJ2-2, reads GAGVSQSPRYKVTKRGQDVTLRCDPISSHATLYWYQQALGQGPEFLTYFNYEAQPDKSGLPSDRFSAERPEGSISTLTIQRTEQRDSAMYRCASSPQGTANTGELFFGEGSRLTVL.

The count of this clone is one. The genes are TRBV5-1 and TRBJ2-7; 9 positions match TRBD2. The CDR3 is made up of 16 amino acids. CDR1 is SGHRS and CDR2 is YFSETQ in the germline V gene. V shed 0 bases and J 2 bases; nucleotides not matched to a gene: 6. In DNA, the CDR3 is TGCGCCAGCAGCTTGGTTGGTAGCGGGAGAACCTACGAGCAGTACTTC. Its protein is CASSLVGSGRTYEQYF.

The chain employs TRBV28 and TRBJ2-1; D is perhaps TRBD1 (5 bases). Between the trimmed V and J ends, which lost 6 bases and 0 bases, there was a span of 15 bases. This CDR3 region has 16 residues. CDR1 and CDR2 (germline): MDHEN, SYDVKM. CDR3 residues: CASRLAGSSSYNEQFF. The CDR3 nucleotides are TGTGCCAGCAGATTGGCAGGGTCCTCCTCCTACAATGAGCAGTTCTTC.

The rearrangement uses TRBV4-2 and TRBJ2-4, with TRBD2 matching 14 bases. V shed 0 bases and J 1 base; nucleotides not matched to a gene: 11. The CDR3 loop spans 21 amino acids. From germline, CDR1 is LGHNA and CDR2 YNFKEQ. The CDR3: CASSQDPTGTSGRGAKNIQYF. CDR3 sequence (DNA): TGTGCCAGCAGCCAAGATCCCACTGGGACTAGCGGGAGAGGGGCCAAAAACATTCAGTACTTC.

V usage is TRBV13 and J usage is TRBJ1-3; D is undetermined. Trimming took off 7 bases at V and 1 base at J, with 14 bases between the two ends. Looked up from germline, CDR1 is PRHDT and CDR2 is FYEKMQ (reference sequence). There are 15 residues in the CDR3. The CDR3 sequence: CASTSRELSGNTIYF. The DNA of the CDR3 is TGTGCCAGCACCTCCCGTGAGCTTTCTGGAAACACCATATATTTT.